Detailed here is one T cell receptor (beta chain). The source of the sample is a study of blood T cell repertoires in COVID-19. Study-level information: The analysed material was cDNA or gDNA that came from T cells, B-cell-depleted T cells, or PBMCs.

Germline CDR1 is LNHDA and CDR2 is SQIVND (reference sequence). This CDR3 is 14 amino acids long. V lost 1 base and J lost 2, with 8 bases in between. Authors' processing steps: Reference gene primers were amplified, and this amplification served to estimate nucleated cell counts. TCRdb's copy holds only in-frame clones and misses some; the assay was immunoSEQ multiplex PCR. V, J and clone size are taken as reported in that table, and D and trimming were inferred from the DNA itself. The profile shows more than 95,000 clones, roughly 79% of them singletons. V usage is TRBV19 and J usage is TRBJ2-5; D possibly corresponds to TRBD2 (5 bases). This clonotype was sampled from a woman in her 70s with acute or convalescent COVID-19. Sequencing was performed on peripheral blood. The CDR3 spells CASSIGWEQETQYF. In DNA form, the CDR3 reads TGTGCCAGTAGTATAGGTTGGGAGCAAGAGACCCAGTACTTC.